This T cell receptor beta chain was observed in a study of PD-1 blockade in classical Hodgkin lymphoma. The study, taken as a whole, reports: Newly diagnosed patients and complete responders had comparable diversity at baseline. A significant rise in TCR diversity by C4D1 was seen for CD4+ but not CD8+ cells.

As to this clone: Antigen unknown.

As to time point: cycle 4 day 1 (C4D1), after more than five weeks of nivolumab. With no exception, relapse followed autologous stem cell transplantation in all patients, and brentuximab vedotin exposure varied. Each best response was a complete response, a partial response or progressive disease. Profiling relied on immunoSEQ multiplex PCR, and the TCRdb table lists in-frame clones only, not all of them. The table records 23,000 or so clones, around 74% of them present only once. The TCR comes from a human donor with classical Hodgkin lymphoma. The sample in question was peripheral blood mononuclear cells (PBMCs), obtained before the fourth cycle of nivolumab.

DNA for the CDR3: TGTGCCAGCAGCTTAGGTAGGACAGGGGAAAAATCACCCCTCCACTTT. Amino acid sequence: CASSLGRTGEKSPLHF. This sequence joins TRBV11-3 and TRBJ1-6; TRBD1 agrees at 9 bases. V dropped 1 base and J dropped 10; count of bases not matched to a gene: 8. CDR1 SGHNT and CDR2 YENEEA come from the germline V gene. The CDR3 is 16 amino acids.